Presented here are 23 T cell receptor beta chains from one specimen sequenced in a study of blood T cell repertoires in COVID-19. Sequenced by immunoSEQ multiplex PCR; TCRdb stores in-frame clones only, minus some. The table records 150,000 to 200,000 clones, roughly 83% of them present only once. Sequencing input: peripheral blood. Receptors were obtained from a middle-aged woman with COVID-19, enrolled during active disease.

The V and J genes are TRBV14 and TRBJ2-5; the match to TRBD2 covers 8 bases. Germline CDR1 reads SGHDN; CDR2 reads FVKESK. The CDR3 loop spans 20 amino acids. V shed 4 bases, J shed 9 bases, and the junction held 28 bases outside the gene matches. CDR3 DNA: TGTGCCAGCAGCCCTGCTAAGGTCCTAGCGGGTGACGCTGCCGTTTTGTCCCAGTACTTC. This translates into CASSPAKVLAGDAAVLSQYF. Full variable domain (rest looked up from reference TRBV14 and TRBJ2-5): EAGVTQFPSHSVIEKGQTVTLRCDPISGHDNLYWYRRVMGKEIKFLLHFVKESKQDESGMPNNRFLAERTGGTYSTLKVQPAELEDSGVYFCASSPAKVLAGDAAVLSQYFGPGTRLLVL.

The chain carries TRBV5-1 and TRBJ1-3, with a weak D call TRBD1 (6 bases). With 4 bases removed from V and 2 bases from J, the gap between germline ends came to 13 bases. The germline gives CDR1 SGHRS, CDR2 YFSETQ. The CDR3 has 15 residues. Here the CDR3 DNA reads TGCGCCAGCAGCCCCTCCGGGGGGCCTGGAAACACCATATATTTT. It is translated as CASSPSGGPGNTIYF.

The chain joins TRBV7-2 to TRBJ2-5, with a tentative D call TRBD2 (7 bases). The CDR3 is 15 amino acids. Germline V gene sequence: CDR1 SGHTA, CDR2 FQGNSA. V was cut by 5 bases and J by 4 bases, with 17 bases left in between. CDR3 nucleotides: TGTGCCAGCAGCCCCGCGGGGGCAGGGGCAGAGACCCAGTACTTC. It is translated as CASSPAGAGAETQYF.

The chain links TRBV9 to TRBJ2-3, with D perhaps TRBD1 (6 bases). This CDR3 is 16 amino acids long. Trimming pared 0 bases from V and 3 bases from J, leaving 14 bases between. Germline CDR1 reads SGDLS; CDR2 reads YYNGEE. The CDR3 is CASSVGGLALTDTQYF. The CDR3 DNA follows: TGTGCCAGCAGCGTAGGGGGGCTCGCTCTAACAGATACGCAGTATTTT. The whole variable domain, remainder taken from reference TRBV9 and TRBJ2-3, is DSGVTQTPKHLITATGQRVTLRCSPRSGDLSVYWYQQSLDQGLQFLIQYYNGEERAKGNILERFSAQQFPDLHSELNLSSLELGDSALYFCASSVGGLALTDTQYFGPGTRLTVL.

In its sample, this clone was seen once. The chain is built from TRBV6-5 and TRBJ2-1; 10 nucleotides line up with TRBD1. The germline V gene encodes CDR1 MNHEY and CDR2 SVGAGI. This CDR3 has 15 residues. V gave up 6 bases and J gave up 6 bases; unmatched junction bases: 8. The chain's CDR3 is CASSHRDRGGNEQFF. The CDR3 nucleotides read TGTGCCAGCAGCCACCGGGACAGGGGTGGCAATGAGCAGTTCTTC.

This chain uses TRBV28 with TRBJ2-1, with D possibly matching TRBD1 (6 bases). CDR1 and CDR2 from the germline V gene are MDHEN and SYDVKM. Trimming cost V 7 bases and J 7 bases, with 14 bases left between them. CDR3 length: 13 amino acids. CDR3 protein: CASIGTRVNEQFF. The CDR3 nucleotides read TGTGCCAGCATCGGGACAAGGGTAAATGAGCAGTTCTTC.

The CDR3 sequence: CASSPPRTGYGADTQYF. The CDR3 DNA sequence: TGTGCCAGTAGTCCCCCGAGGACAGGGTATGGGGCAGATACGCAGTATTTT. The rearrangement joins TRBV19 to TRBJ2-3; 8 positions agree with TRBD1. V dropped 5 bases and J dropped 4; count of bases not matched to a gene: 14. Germline loops: CDR1 LNHDA, CDR2 SQIVND (reference sequence). This CDR3 is built from 17 residues.

V and J are TRBV6-2 or TRBV6-3 and TRBJ2-3; 8 nucleotides match TRBD2. The CDR3 is 17 residues long. After removal of 4 bases from V and 2 bases from J, the junction contained 11 bases not matched to a gene. Germline CDR1 is MNHEY and CDR2 is SVGEGT. In DNA, the CDR3 is TGTGCCAGCAGTTTAGTCGTGTTAGCGGGGCCCACAGATACGCAGTATTTT. It specifies CASSLVVLAGPTDTQYF.

This chain uses TRBV19 with TRBJ2-2, with TRBD2 matching over 11 bases. The CDR3 extends over 14 amino acids. Germline assignment: CDR1 LNHDA and CDR2 SQIVND (reference sequence). V shed 5 bases, J shed 6 bases, and the junction held 2 bases outside the gene matches. The chain's CDR3 is CASSQGLAAGELFF. Written as DNA, the CDR3 is TGTGCCAGTAGTCAGGGACTAGCGGCCGGGGAGCTGTTTTTT.

J is TRBJ2-1 and V is TRBV9; D may be TRBD1 (7 bases). The CDR3 runs to 14 residues. From germline, CDR1 is SGDLS and CDR2 YYNGEE. Trimming stripped 1 base from V and 6 bases from J, with 11 bases between. CDR3: CASSVRQGGNEQFF. As DNA, the CDR3 is TGTGCCAGCAGCGTACGCCAGGGGGGCAATGAGCAGTTCTTC.

J is TRBJ2-5 and V is TRBV5-1; 13 nucleotides line up with TRBD2. The CDR3 covers 16 residues. Unmatched junction bases numbered 2, after V lost 2 bases and J lost 1 base. CDR1 SGHRS and CDR2 YFSETQ come from the germline V gene. The CDR3 reads CASSFGTSGIQETQYF. CDR3 nucleotide sequence: TGCGCCAGCAGCTTCGGGACTAGCGGGATCCAAGAGACCCAGTACTTC. Drawing the rest from reference TRBV5-1 and TRBJ2-5, the complete variable domain is KAGVTQTPRYLIKTRGQQVTLSCSPISGHRSVSWYQQTPGQGLQFLFEYFSETQRNKGNFPGRFSGRQFSNSRSEMNVSTLELGDSALYLCASSFGTSGIQETQYFGPGTRLLVL.

The chain is built from TRBV12-3 or TRBV12-4 and TRBJ2-4, with D perhaps TRBD1 (6 bases). V lost 5 bases and J 7 bases, leaving 9 bases between the germline ends. The CDR3 covers 12 residues. In DNA form, the CDR3 reads TGTGCCAGCAGTAAGGACAGCAACATTCAGTACTTC. Translated, it gives CASSKDSNIQYF.

The rearrangement links TRBV5-5 to TRBJ1-6; no reliable D call. This CDR3 has 14 amino acids. Germline V gene data show CDR1 as SGHKS and CDR2 as YYEKEE (reference sequence). Trimming removed 4 bases at V and 8 bases at J, with 13 bases between. CDR3 nucleotide sequence: TGTGCCAGCAGCCCTGGCGGGAAGGATTCACCCCTCCACTTT. This encodes CASSPGGKDSPLHF.

J is TRBJ1-1 and V is TRBV5-1, with 7 bases identical to TRBD1. Germline V gives CDR1 SGHRS, CDR2 YFSETQ. CDR3 length equals 17 residues. V lost 4 bases to trimming and J lost 4 bases; unmatched junction nucleotides: 16. CDR3 coding DNA: TGCGCCAGCAGCCTGAAGGGGACAGACCGAATTCTCACTGAAGCTTTCTTT. It yields the protein CASSLKGTDRILTEAFF.

This chain connects TRBV29-1 to TRBJ2-3; 10 bases match TRBD1. The germline gives CDR1 SQVTM, CDR2 ANQGSEA. There are 14 residues in the CDR3. The V and J ends lost 7 bases and 5 bases, in that order; junction bases with no gene match: 9. As DNA, the CDR3 is TGCAGCGAACGTGACAGGGGGCATCAAGATACGCAGTATTTT. Its translation: CSERDRGHQDTQYF.

This chain links TRBV7-9 with TRBJ2-3, with D possibly being TRBD1 (6 bases). CDR1 is SEHNR, CDR2 FQNEAQ, per germline (reference sequence). V shed 5 bases and J shed 2 bases, with 11 bases lying between them. The CDR3 length is 14 residues. CDR3 nucleotides: TGTGCCAGCAGCACCCAGGGGCTCACAGATACGCAGTATTTT. It codes for CASSTQGLTDTQYF.

J is TRBJ2-7 and V is TRBV11-2; maybe TRBD2 (6 bases). The germline gives CDR1 SGHAT, CDR2 FQNNGV. The V and J ends lost 4 bases and 5 bases respectively, with 18 bases between them. The CDR3 is 15 amino acids. CDR3 nucleotides: TGTGCCAGCAGCTACGGCGGGAAAAAAATCCACGAGCAGTACTTC. It translates to CASSYGGKKIHEQYF.

The chain combines TRBV3-1 (or the pseudogene TRBV3-2) with TRBJ2-2; TRBD2 might be the D (5 bases). Germline V lookup: CDR1 LGHDT, CDR2 YNNKEL (reference sequence). The CDR3 has 13 residues. Deletions cut 6 bases from V and 5 bases from J, with 10 bases between. The CDR3 DNA sequence: TGTGCCAGCAGTAGGACGGGGACCGGGGAGCTGTTTTTT. Protein sequence: CASSRTGTGELFF.

This rearrangement joins TRBV30 to TRBJ1-5; TRBD1 might be the D (5 bases). The CDR3 covers 16 residues. V was pared by 4 bases and J by 0 bases, with 16 bases between. Germline values: CDR1 GTSNPN, CDR2 SVGIG (reference sequence). The CDR3 coding sequence is TGTGCCTGGACTTCAGGGTCGAGGAGTAGCAATCAGCCCCAGCATTTT. Amino acids: CAWTSGSRSSNQPQHF.

This rearrangement joins TRBV2 to TRBJ2-5; 7 positions match TRBD1. Germline V CDR1 and CDR2: SNHLY, FYNNEI. This CDR3 spans 14 amino acids. With V trimmed by 6 bases and J by 4 bases, 8 bases remained unmatched. The CDR3 coding sequence is TGTGCCAGCAGGGGAACAGGGGCGGGAGAGACCCAGTACTTC. Translated: CASRGTGAGETQYF.

The rearrangement links TRBV19 to TRBJ2-3; D may be TRBD1 (5 bases). The length of the CDR3 is 14 residues. The V and J ends lost 3 bases and 2 bases respectively, with 9 bases between them. Germline CDR1 and CDR2: LNHDA and SQIVND (reference sequence). The CDR3 DNA sequence: TGTGCCAGTAGTATGGCAGGGAACACAGATACGCAGTATTTT. Protein sequence: CASSMAGNTDTQYF.

Concerning this clone: Different DNA sequences within this sample yield the same CDR3. This chain links TRBV18 with TRBJ2-7, with TRBD1 matching 8 bases. Losses at the gene ends were 3 bases for V and 1 base for J; bases not matched to a gene: 5. There are 15 residues in the CDR3. Germline V lookup: CDR1 KGHSH, CDR2 LQKENI. The CDR3 DNA reads TGTGCCAGCTCACCTGGGACAGGAGGATCCTACGAGCAGTACTTC. Its protein product is CASSPGTGGSYEQYF.

This sequence joins TRBV4-3 and TRBJ2-7; D ambiguous. The V end lost 0 bases, the J end lost 3 bases, and 15 bases lay between the germline ends. The CDR3 sequence is 16 residues long. Germline CDR1 LGHNA, CDR2 YSLEER. Here the CDR3 DNA reads TGCGCCAGCAGCCAAGATAGTGGTGGGCTCCGCTACGAGCAGTACTTC. The encoded protein is CASSQDSGGLRYEQYF.